The present T cell receptor (beta chain) was sequenced within a study of human T cells and chemical hapten exposure. Whole-study context: Slight differences in pooled library volume were the main source of varying TCR yields across samples.

CDR1 is MNHEY and CDR2 is SVGEGT in the germline V gene. This CDR3 has 15 residues. Trimming took off 5 bases at V and 7 bases at J, with 19 bases between the two ends. TCRdb reprocessed the RACE reads with MiXCR, giving one entry per CDR3 protein. This sample has tens of thousands of distinct CDR3 sequences, with approximately 5.5% found just once. The time point here: healthy volunteer bleed at 6 weeks. It was from unfractionated whole blood that total RNA was extracted. This clonotype has at least ten counts. The source material was whole blood. V usage is TRBV6-2 or TRBV6-3 and J usage is TRBJ2-3, with D tentatively TRBD2 (5 bases). The source is a human donor in good health. Some clones in this sample may be carry-over from other donors' samples. Here the CDR3 DNA reads TGTGCCAGCAGTCCCCGGACTGATTTACTAAATACGCAGTATTTT. It codes for CASSPRTDLLNTQYF.